This record concerns one T cell receptor beta chain sequence. Sequenced by immunoSEQ multiplex PCR; TCRdb stores in-frame clones only, minus some. The sample records about 180,000 clones, approximately 78% being singletons. The data belong to a study of blood T cell repertoires in COVID-19. Study overall: Both acute and convalescent COVID-19 samples were obtained from the United States, Italy and Spain.

Germline V gene sequence: CDR1 MDHEN, CDR2 SYDVKM. This CDR3 contains 11 residues. Trimming removed 6 bases at V and 5 bases at J, with 4 bases between. The chain is built from TRBV28 and TRBJ2-2, with no clear D. Sequenced: peripheral blood. This receptor was taken from a woman of 80 years or more with COVID-19, enrolled during active disease. The CDR3 loop is CASSQTGELFF. The CDR3 nucleotides read TGTGCCAGCAGCCAGACCGGGGAGCTGTTTTTT.